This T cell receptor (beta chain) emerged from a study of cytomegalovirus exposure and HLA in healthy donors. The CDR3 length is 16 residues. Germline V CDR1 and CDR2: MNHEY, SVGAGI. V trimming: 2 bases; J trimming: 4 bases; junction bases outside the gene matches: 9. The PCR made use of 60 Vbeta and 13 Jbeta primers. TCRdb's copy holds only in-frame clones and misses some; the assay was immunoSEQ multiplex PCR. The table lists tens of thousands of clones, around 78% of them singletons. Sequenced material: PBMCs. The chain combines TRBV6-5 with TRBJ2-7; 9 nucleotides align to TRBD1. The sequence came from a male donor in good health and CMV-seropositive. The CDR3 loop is CASSYASTGGSYEQYF. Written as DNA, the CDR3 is TGTGCCAGCAGTTACGCATCGACAGGGGGTAGTTACGAGCAGTACTTC.